The clone carrying this TCR beta chain was seen more than once but under ten times. The antigen is unknown. Using its own MiXCR run on the 5' RACE reads, TCRdb lists one record per CDR3 protein. The sample consists of tens of thousands of distinct CDR3 sequences, roughly 30% of them appearing once. Germline V CDR1 and CDR2: MNHEY, SVGAGI. CDR3 length equals 16 residues. V dropped 2 bases and J dropped 6; count of bases not matched to a gene: 4. Regarding the study as a whole: Larger-cohort validation covered only one TCR beta V-J rearrangement. Tumor Tregs overlapped most with tumor, then blood, naive CD4+ cells.

The clonotype was recovered from a female donor with breast cancer. The sample consisted of tumor-infiltrating memory CD4+ T cells sorted from the breast tumor. Specified subset: memory CD4+ T cells, CD4+CD45RO+CD25-. This chain joins TRBV6-5 and TRBJ2-1; 13 bases agree with TRBD2. This CDR3 reads CASSYGLAGAGNEQFF. Written as DNA, the CDR3 is TGTGCCAGCAGTTACGGACTAGCGGGAGCGGGCAATGAGCAGTTCTTC.